This record covers a single TCR beta chain. Cells were CD45RO-negative CD62L-positive naive CD4 T cells sorted from PBMCs. The sample is drawn from a study of human versus mouse CDR3 diversity and MHC coevolution. Study information: Reportedly, immunoSEQ detects one in 200,000 T cells with minimized PCR bias. Each sample yielded about 0.6 x 10^7 to 1.6 x 10^7 valid reads.

This table comes from immunoSEQ multiplex PCR, and its TCRdb copy is limited to in-frame clones, with some not included. The sample contains fewer than 80,000 clones, 92% of which appear only once. The CDR3 sequence is 15 residues long. CDR1 is SGHTA and CDR2 is FQGNSA in the germline V gene. Germline trimming cut 2 bases from V and 3 bases from J; bases unmatched to any gene: 4. The source material was naive CD4+ T cells from blood. Documented subset: CD45RO-negative CD62L-positive naive CD4 T cells. The TCR was taken from a person aged 30 to 69 in good health. The chain joins TRBV7-2 to TRBJ2-5; 9 bases agree with TRBD2. The CDR3 reads CASSLRGRGEETQYF. The CDR3 nucleotides are TGTGCCAGCAGCTTACGCGGGAGGGGTGAAGAGACCCAGTACTTC.